This T cell receptor (beta chain) was recorded in a study of technical replicates of blood from a handful of donors. Germline assignment: CDR1 SGHVS and CDR2 FNYEAQ. The CDR3 has 14 amino acids. V lost 3 bases and J lost 0, with 8 bases in between. Profiling relied on immunoSEQ multiplex PCR, and the TCRdb table lists in-frame clones only, not all of them. This table holds roughly 100,000 clones, 95% to 96% found once. The chain employs TRBV7-6 and TRBJ1-1; D gene unclear. The TCR comes from a human donor in good health. Sequencing was done on a sample of T cells isolated from PBMCs. The CDR3 is CASSLAGLNTEAFF. The CDR3 coding sequence is TGTGCCAGCAGCTTGGCAGGTTTGAACACTGAAGCTTTCTTT. Using reference TRBV7-6 and TRBJ1-1 for the parts outside the CDR3, the full variable domain is GAGVSQSPRYKVTKRGQDVALRCDPISGHVSLYWYRQALGQGPEFLTYFNYEAQQDKSGLPNDRFSAERPEGSISTLTIQRTEQRDSAMYRCASSLAGLNTEAFFGQGTRLTVV.